This entry concerns a single TCR beta chain. Antigen unknown. The protocol was immunoSEQ multiplex PCR, while the TCRdb copy is restricted to in-frame clones and leaves out a portion. Of roughly 35,000 clones listed, 80% to 95% are singletons. This CDR3 contains 15 residues. The germline gives CDR1 LGHNA, CDR2 YSLEER. Trimming removed 4 bases from V and 2 bases from J; junction bases left unmatched: 4. This entry belongs to a study of OX40 agonist ivuxolimab in advanced cancers. Study summary: Of mixed ages from about 20 to 90 and averaging 60 years, the group was 65% to 85% male. Whole-study findings and limits: The investigators did not determine what antigen specificity the expanded peripheral T cells had. At 0.1 to 3.0 mg/kg and by week 6, clonal expansion occurred in CD4+ and CD8+ blood T cells.

The chain combines TRBV4-3 with TRBJ2-2, with 7 bases aligning to TRBD2. The sequencing used CD4+ or CD8+ T cells sorted from blood, collected in a trial of the OX40 agonist ivuxolimab. This TCR derives from an adult with an advanced solid tumor such as melanoma, head and neck, liver or kidney cancer. CDR3 DNA: TGCGCCAGCAGCCTCGGGACTACAAACACCGGGGAGCTGTTTTTT. It specifies CASSLGTTNTGELFF.